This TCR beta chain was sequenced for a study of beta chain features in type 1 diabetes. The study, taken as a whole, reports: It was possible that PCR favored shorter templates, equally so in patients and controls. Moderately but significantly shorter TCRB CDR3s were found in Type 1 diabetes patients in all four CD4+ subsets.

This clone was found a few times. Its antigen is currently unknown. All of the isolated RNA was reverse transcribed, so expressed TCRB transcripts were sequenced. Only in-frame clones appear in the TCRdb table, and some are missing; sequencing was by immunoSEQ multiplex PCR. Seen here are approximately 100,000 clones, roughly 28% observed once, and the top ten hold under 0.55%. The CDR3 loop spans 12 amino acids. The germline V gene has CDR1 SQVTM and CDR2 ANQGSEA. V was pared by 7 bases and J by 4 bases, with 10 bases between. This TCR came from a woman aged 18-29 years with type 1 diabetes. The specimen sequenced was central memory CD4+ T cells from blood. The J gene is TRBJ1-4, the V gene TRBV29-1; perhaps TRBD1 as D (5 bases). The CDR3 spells CSAGGGNEKLFF. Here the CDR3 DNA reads TGCAGCGCGGGCGGGGGTAATGAAAAACTGTTTTTT.